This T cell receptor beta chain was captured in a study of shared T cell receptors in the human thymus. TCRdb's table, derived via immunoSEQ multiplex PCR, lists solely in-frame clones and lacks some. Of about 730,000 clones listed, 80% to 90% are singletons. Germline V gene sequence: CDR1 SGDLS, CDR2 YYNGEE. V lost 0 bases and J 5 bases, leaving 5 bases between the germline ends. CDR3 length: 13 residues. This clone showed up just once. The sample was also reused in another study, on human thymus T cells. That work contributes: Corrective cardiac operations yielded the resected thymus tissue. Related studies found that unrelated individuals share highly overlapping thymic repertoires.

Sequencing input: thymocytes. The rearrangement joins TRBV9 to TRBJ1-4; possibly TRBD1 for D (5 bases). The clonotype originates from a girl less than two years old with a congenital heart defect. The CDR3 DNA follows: TGTGCCAGCAGCGTAGCAGGGAATGAAAAACTGTTTTTT. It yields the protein CASSVAGNEKLFF.